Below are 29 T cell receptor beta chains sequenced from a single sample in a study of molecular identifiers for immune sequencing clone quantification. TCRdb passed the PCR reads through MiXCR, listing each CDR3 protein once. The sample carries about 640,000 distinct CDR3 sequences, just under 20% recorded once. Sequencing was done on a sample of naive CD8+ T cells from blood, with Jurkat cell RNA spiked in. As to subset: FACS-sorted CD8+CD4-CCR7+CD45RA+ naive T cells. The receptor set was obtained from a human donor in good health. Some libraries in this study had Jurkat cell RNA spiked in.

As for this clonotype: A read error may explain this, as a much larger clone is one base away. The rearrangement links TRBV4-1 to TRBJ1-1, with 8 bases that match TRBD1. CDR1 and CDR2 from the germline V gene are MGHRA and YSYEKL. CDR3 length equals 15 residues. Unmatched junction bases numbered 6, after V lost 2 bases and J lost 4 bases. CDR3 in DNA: TGCGCCAGCAGCCAACAGGGGGCAGGGAGCACTGAAGCTTTCTTT. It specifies CASSQQGAGSTEAFF.

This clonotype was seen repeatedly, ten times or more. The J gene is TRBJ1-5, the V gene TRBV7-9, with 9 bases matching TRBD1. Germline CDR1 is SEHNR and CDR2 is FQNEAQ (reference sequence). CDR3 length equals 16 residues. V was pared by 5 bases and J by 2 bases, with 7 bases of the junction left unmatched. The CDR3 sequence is CASSKQGAGGNQPQHF. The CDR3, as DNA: TGTGCCAGCAGCAAACAGGGGGCGGGGGGCAATCAGCCCCAGCATTTT.

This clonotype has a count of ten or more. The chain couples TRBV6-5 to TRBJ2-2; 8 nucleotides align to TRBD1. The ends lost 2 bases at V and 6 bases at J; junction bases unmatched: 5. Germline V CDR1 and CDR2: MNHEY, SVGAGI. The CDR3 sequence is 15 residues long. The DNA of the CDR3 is TGTGCCAGCAGTTACCAATCGACAGGGGCCGGGGAGCTGTTTTTT. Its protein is CASSYQSTGAGELFF.

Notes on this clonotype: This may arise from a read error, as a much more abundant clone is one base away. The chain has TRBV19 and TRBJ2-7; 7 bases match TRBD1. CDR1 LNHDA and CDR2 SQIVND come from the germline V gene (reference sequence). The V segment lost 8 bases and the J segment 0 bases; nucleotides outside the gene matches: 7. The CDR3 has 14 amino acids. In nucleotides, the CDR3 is TGTGCCAGTGGCCCGGGACAGCACTCCTACGAGCAGTACTTC. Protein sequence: CASGPGQHSYEQYF.

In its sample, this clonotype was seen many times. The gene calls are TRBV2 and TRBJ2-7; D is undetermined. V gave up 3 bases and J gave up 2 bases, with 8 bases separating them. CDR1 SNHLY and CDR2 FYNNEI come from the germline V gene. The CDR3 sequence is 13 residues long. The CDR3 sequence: CASSESVPYEQYF. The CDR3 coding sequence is TGTGCCAGCAGTGAGTCTGTCCCCTACGAGCAGTACTTC.

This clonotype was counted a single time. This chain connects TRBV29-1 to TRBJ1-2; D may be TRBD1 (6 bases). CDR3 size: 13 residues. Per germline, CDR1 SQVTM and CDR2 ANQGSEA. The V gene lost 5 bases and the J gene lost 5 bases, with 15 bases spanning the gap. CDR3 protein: CSVSDSSSYGYTF. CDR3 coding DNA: TGCAGCGTTTCGGACAGTTCCTCTTATGGCTACACCTTC.

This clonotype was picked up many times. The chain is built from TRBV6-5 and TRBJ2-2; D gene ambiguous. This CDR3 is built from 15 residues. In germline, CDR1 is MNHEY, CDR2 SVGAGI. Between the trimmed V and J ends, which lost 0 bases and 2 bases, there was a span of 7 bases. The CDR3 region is CASSYSISNTGELFF. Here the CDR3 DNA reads TGTGCCAGCAGTTACTCGATTTCTAACACCGGGGAGCTGTTTTTT.

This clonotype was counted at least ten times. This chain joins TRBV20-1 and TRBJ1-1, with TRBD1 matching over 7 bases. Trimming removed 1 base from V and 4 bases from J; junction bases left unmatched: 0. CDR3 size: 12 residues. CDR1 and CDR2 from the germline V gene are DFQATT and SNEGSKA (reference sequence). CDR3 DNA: TGCAGTGCTAGAGCAGGGGGCACTGAAGCTTTCTTT. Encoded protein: CSARAGGTEAFF.

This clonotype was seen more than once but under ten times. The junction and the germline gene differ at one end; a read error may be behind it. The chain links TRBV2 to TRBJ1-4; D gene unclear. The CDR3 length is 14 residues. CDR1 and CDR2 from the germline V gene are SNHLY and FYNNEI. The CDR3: CVSSEYPWGEKLFF. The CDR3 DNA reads TGTGTCAGCAGTGAGTATCCGTGGGGAGAAAAACTGTTTTTT.

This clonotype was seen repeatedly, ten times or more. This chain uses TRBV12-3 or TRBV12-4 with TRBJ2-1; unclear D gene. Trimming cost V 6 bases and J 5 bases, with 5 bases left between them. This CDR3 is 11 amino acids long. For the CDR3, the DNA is TGTGCCAGCAGCCCAGACAATGAGCAGTTCTTC. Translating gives CASSPDNEQFF.

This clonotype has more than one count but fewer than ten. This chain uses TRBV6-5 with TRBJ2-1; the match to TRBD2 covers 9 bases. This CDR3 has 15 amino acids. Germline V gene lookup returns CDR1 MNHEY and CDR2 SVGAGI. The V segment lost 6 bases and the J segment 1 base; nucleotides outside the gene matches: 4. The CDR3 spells CASRLAGASYNEQFF. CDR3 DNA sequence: TGTGCCAGCAGATTAGCGGGAGCGTCCTACAATGAGCAGTTCTTC.

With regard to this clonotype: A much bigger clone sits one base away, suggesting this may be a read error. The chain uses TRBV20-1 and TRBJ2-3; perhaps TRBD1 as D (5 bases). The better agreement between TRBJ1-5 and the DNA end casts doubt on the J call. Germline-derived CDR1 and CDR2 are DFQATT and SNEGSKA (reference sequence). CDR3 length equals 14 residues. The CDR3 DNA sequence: TGCAGTGCTGTGGCCCGGGGTATGACAGATACGCAGCATTTT. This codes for CSAVARGMTDTQHF.

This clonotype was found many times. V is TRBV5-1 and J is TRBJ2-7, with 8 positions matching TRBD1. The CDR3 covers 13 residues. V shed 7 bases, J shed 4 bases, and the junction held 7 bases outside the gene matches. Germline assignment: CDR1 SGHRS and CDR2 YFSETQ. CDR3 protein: CASRTGFGYEQYF. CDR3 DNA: TGCGCCAGCCGGACAGGGTTTGGTTACGAGCAGTACTTC.

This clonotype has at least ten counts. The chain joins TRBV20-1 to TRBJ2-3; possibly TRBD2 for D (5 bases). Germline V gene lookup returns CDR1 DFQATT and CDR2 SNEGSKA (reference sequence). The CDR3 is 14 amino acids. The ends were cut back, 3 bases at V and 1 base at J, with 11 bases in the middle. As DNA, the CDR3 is TGCAGTGCTAGTGAGGAACTAGGCACAGATACGCAGTATTTT. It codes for CSASEELGTDTQYF.

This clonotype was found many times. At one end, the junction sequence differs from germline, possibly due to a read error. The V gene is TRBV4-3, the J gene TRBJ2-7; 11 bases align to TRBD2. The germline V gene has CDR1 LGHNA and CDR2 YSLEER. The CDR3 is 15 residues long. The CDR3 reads CASSQGLAVSYEQYF. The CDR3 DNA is TGTGCCAGCAGCCAGGGACTAGCGGTCTCCTACGAGCAGTACTTC.

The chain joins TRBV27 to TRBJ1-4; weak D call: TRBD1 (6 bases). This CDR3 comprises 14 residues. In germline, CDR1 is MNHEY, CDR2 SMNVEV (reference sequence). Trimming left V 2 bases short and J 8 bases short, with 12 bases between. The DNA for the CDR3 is TGTGCCAGCAGTTTAAAGGGGGGTTGGGAAAAACTGTTTTTT. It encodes CASSLKGGWEKLFF.

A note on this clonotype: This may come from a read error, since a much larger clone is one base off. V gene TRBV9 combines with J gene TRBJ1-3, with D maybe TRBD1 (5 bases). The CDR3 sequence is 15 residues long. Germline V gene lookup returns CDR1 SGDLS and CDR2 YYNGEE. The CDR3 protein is CASSATDSSGNTICF. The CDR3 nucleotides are TGTGCCAGCAGCGCCACCGACAGCTCTGGAAACACCATATGTTTT.

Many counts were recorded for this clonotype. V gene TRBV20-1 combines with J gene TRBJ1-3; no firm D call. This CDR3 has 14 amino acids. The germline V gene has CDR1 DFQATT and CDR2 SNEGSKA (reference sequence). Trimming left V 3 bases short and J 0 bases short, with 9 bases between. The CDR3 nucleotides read TGCAGTGCTAGTGAGACATTCTCTGGAAACACCATATATTTT. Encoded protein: CSASETFSGNTIYF.

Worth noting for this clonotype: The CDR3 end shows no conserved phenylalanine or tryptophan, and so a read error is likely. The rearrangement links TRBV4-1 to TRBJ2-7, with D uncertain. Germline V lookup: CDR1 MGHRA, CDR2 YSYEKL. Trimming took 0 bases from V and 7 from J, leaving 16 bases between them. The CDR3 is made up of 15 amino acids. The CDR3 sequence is CASSQEDLRPHEQYS. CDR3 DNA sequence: TGCGCCAGCAGCCAAGAGGATCTGCGGCCTCATGAGCAGTACTCC.

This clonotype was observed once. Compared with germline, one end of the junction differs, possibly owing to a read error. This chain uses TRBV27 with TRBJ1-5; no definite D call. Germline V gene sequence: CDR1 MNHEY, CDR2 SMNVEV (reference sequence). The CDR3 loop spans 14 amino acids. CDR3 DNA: TGTGCCAGCAGTCAAACCCTGGGTCGCCAGCTCCAGCATTTT. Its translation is CASSQTLGRQLQHF.

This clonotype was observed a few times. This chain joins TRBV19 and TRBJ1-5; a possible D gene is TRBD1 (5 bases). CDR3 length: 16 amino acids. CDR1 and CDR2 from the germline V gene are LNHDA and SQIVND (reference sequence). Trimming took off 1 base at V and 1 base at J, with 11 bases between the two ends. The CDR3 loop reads CASSIVMGPSNQPQHF. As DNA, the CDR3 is TGTGCCAGTAGTATAGTAATGGGACCGAGCAATCAGCCCCAGCATTTT. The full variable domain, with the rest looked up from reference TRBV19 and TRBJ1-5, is DGGITQSPKYLFRKEGQNVTLSCEQNLNHDAMYWYRQDPGQGLRLIYYSQIVNDFQKGDIAEGYSVSREKKESFPLTVTSAQKNPTAFYLCASSIVMGPSNQPQHFGDGTRLSIL.

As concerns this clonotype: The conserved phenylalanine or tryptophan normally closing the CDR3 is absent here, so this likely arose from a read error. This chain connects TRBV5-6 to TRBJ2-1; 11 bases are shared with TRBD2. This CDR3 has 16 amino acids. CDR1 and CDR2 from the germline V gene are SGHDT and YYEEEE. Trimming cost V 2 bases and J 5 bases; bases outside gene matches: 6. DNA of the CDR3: TGTGCCAGCAGCTTACAGACTAGCGGGACCGACAATGAGCAGTTCCTC. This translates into CASSLQTSGTDNEQFL.

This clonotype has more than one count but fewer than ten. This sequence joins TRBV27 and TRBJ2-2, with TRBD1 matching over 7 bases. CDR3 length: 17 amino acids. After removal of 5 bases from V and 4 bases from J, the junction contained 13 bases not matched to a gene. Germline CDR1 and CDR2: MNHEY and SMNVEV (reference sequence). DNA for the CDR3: TGTGCCAGCAGTCCAATCCACAGGGGACCGAGCACCGGGGAGCTGTTTTTT. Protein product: CASSPIHRGPSTGELFF.

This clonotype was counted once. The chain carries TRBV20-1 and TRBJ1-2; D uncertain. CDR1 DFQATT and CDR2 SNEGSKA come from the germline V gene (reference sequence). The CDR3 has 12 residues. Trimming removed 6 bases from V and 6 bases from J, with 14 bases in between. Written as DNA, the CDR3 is TGCAGTGCCGGCCCCCCTATTAATGGCTACACCTTC. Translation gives CSAGPPINGYTF.

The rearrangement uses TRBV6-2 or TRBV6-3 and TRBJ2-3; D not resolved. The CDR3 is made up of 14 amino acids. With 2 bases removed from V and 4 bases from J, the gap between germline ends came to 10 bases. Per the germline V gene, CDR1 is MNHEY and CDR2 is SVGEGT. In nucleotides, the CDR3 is TGTGCCAGCAGTTACGAAGTAGAGTCAGATACGCAGTATTTT. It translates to CASSYEVESDTQYF.

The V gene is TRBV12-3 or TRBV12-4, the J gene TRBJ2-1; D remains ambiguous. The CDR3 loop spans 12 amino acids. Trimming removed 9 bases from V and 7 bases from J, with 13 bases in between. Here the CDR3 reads CASCAALNEQFF. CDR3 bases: TGTGCCAGTTGTGCGGCCCTGAATGAGCAGTTCTTC.

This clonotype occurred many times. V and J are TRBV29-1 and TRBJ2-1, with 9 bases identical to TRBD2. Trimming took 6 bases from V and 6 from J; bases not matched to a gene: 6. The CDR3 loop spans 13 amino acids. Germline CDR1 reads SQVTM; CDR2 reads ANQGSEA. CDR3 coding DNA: TGCAGCGTGTGGCGGGAGGGCCTCAATGAGCAGTTCTTC. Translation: CSVWREGLNEQFF.

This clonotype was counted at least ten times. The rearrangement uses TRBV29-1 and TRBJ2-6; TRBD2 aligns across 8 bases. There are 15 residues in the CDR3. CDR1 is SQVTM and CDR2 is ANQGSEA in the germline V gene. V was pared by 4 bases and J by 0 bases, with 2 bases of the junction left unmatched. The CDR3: CSVAGGDSGANVLTF. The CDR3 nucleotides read TGCAGCGTTGCCGGGGGGGACTCTGGGGCCAACGTCCTGACTTTC.

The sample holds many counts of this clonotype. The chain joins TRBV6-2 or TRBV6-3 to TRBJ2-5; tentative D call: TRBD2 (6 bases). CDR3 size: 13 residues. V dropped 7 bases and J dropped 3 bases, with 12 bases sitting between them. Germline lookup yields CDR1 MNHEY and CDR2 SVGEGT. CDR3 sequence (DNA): TGTGCCAGCATCGACTGGGGGGAAGAGACCCAGTACTTC. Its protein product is CASIDWGEETQYF.